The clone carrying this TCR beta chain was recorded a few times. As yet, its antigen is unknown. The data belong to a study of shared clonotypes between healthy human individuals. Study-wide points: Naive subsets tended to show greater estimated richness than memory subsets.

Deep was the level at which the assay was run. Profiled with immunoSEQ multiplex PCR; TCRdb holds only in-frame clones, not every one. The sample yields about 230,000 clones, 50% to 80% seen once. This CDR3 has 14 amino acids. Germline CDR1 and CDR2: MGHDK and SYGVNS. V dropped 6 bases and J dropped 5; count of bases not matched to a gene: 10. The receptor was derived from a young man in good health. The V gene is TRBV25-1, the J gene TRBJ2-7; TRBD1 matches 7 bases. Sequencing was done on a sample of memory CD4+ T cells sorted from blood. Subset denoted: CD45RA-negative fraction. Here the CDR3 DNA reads TGTGCCAGCAGGGGGGTCGGACAGGCCCACGAGCAGTACTTC. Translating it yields CASRGVGQAHEQYF.